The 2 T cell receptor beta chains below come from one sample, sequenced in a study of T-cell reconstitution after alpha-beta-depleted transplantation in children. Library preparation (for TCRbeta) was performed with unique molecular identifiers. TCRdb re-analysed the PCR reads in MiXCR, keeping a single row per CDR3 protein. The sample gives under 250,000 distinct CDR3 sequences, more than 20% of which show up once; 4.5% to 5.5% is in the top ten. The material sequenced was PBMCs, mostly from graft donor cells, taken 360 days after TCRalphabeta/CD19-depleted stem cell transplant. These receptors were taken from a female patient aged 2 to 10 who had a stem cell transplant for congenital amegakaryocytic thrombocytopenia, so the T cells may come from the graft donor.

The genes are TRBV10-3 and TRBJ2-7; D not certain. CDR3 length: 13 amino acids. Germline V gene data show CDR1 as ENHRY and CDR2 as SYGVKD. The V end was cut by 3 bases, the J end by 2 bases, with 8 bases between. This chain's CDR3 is CAISDVPTYEQYF. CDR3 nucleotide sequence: TGTGCCATCAGTGACGTCCCCACCTACGAGCAGTACTTC.

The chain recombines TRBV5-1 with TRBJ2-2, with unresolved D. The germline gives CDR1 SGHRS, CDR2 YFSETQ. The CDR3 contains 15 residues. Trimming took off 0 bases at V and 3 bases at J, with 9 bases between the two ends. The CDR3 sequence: CASSLETLDTGELFF. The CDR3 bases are TGCGCCAGCAGCTTGGAGACTCTAGACACCGGGGAGCTGTTTTTT. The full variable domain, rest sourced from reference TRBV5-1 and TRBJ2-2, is KAGVTQTPRYLIKTRGQQVTLSCSPISGHRSVSWYQQTPGQGLQFLFEYFSETQRNKGNFPGRFSGRQFSNSRSEMNVSTLELGDSALYLCASSLETLDTGELFFGEGSRLTVL.